This TCR beta chain was found in a study of beta chain features in type 1 diabetes. Study-wide points: Any PCR bias toward short templates would affect both groups alike.

Regarding this clone: Its antigen is currently unknown.

The CDR3 length is 13 residues. Germline V gives CDR1 GTSNPN, CDR2 SVGIG (reference sequence). V was shortened by 4 bases and J by 2 bases, with 9 bases between the two germline ends. The sequenced template was cDNA made from the entire isolated RNA. The data were produced by immunoSEQ multiplex PCR, yet TCRdb's version contains in-frame clones alone and is incomplete. The repertoire consists of under 450,000 clones, with about 15% occurring once and the leading ten covering 0.019%. The sample was naive CD4+ T cells from blood. The rearrangement links TRBV30 to TRBJ1-3; D not resolved. This sequence originates from a young woman in good health. CDR3 amino acids: CAWKAGPGNTIYF. The CDR3 region has the DNA TGTGCCTGGAAGGCGGGCCCTGGAAACACCATATATTTT.